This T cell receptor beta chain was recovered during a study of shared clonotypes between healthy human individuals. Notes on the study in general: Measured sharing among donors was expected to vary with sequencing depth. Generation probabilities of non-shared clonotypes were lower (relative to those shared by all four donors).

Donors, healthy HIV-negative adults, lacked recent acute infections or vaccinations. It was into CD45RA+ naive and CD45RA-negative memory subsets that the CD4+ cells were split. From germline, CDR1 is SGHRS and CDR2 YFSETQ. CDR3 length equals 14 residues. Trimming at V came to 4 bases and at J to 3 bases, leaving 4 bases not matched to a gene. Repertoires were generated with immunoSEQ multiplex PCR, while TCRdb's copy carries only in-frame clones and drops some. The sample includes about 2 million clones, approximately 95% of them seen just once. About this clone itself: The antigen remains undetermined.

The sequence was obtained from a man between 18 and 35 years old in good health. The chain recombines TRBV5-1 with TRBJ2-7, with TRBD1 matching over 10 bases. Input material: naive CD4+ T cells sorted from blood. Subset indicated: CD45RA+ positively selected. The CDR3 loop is CASSGQGDYYEQYF. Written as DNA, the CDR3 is TGCGCCAGCAGCGGACAGGGGGATTACTACGAGCAGTACTTC.